The text below deals with one T cell receptor (beta chain). Its target is not known. The entry originates in a study of beta chain features in type 1 diabetes. V lost 0 bases and J 0 bases, leaving 9 bases between the germline ends. The CDR3 is 16 residues long. Germline CDR1 is GTSNPN and CDR2 is SVGIG (reference sequence). Findings of the study overall: Shorter templates might be favored by PCR, equally in patients and controls.

The sequenced template was cDNA made from the entire isolated RNA. Method: immunoSEQ multiplex PCR; TCRdb's copy keeps in-frame clones and lacks some. The sample has under 500,000 clones; approximately 30% are singletons. Purity exceeding 95% was reached by all sorted populations. The chain employs TRBV30 and TRBJ2-6; D unclear. The source material was naive CD4+ T cells from blood. This clonotype originated in a man between 18 and 29 years old in good health. The CDR3 sequence is CAWSVQVISGANVLTF. DNA of the CDR3: TGTGCCTGGAGTGTCCAGGTTATCTCTGGGGCCAACGTCCTGACTTTC.